This T cell receptor (beta chain) was identified during a study of T-cell reconstitution after alpha-beta-depleted transplantation in children. Whole-study results and caveats: It was reported that alpha-beta T cells came from several hundred expanded graft clones (about two months after transplant).

About this clonotype: Its antigen is still unknown.

Preparation of the TCRbeta library involved a method that used unique molecular identifiers. In TCRdb, the PCR reads were re-called with MiXCR into one record per CDR3 protein. The sample holds over 200,000 distinct CDR3 sequences; approximately 8% are singletons and the top ten take roughly a third. V lost 0 bases and J lost 4, with 16 bases in between. There are 16 residues in the CDR3. CDR1 LGHNA and CDR2 YNFKEQ come from the germline V gene. This specimen was PBMCs, mostly from graft donor cells, taken 360 days after TCRalphabeta/CD19-depleted stem cell transplant. The origin of this receptor is a male patient under 10 years old who had a stem cell transplant for acute myeloid leukemia, so the T cells may come from the graft donor. This sequence joins TRBV4-2 and TRBJ2-7, with D perhaps TRBD1 (5 bases). The CDR3 is CASSQDPSAGPYEQYF. CDR3 in DNA: TGTGCCAGCAGCCAAGATCCCTCGGCAGGGCCTTACGAGCAGTACTTC.